Each of the 7 T cell receptor beta chains below was sequenced from the same sample in a study of PD-L1 blockade in urothelial cancer. Specified time point: peripheral blood 6 weeks after treatment start. Sequencing used immunoSEQ multiplex PCR; TCRdb keeps in-frame clones, though not all of them. The sample has tens of thousands of clones, 70% to 90% seen once. Sequences were derived from PBMCs, sampled around atezolizumab (anti-PD-L1) treatment. The receptors originated from a man older than 75 with urothelial cancer.

The V call is TRBV5-1, the J call TRBJ2-3; D unclear. Looked up from germline, CDR1 is SGHRS and CDR2 is YFSETQ. There are 15 residues in the CDR3. Trimming took off 3 bases at V and 2 bases at J, with 13 bases between the two ends. The CDR3 loop reads CASSSASQITDTQYF. The CDR3, as DNA: TGCGCCAGCAGCTCCGCAAGTCAGATCACAGATACGCAGTATTTT.

The chain combines TRBV5-1 with TRBJ2-1; D may be TRBD2 (5 bases). V was pared by 7 bases and J by 8 bases, with 10 bases between. Germline loops: CDR1 SGHRS, CDR2 YFSETQ. The CDR3 runs 11 residues. The CDR3 sequence is CASAGRDEQFF. The DNA for the CDR3 is TGCGCCAGCGCGGGCCGGGATGAGCAGTTCTTC.

The CDR3 DNA follows: TGTGCCAGCAGCGCTAGCGGGAAGAACACCGGGGAGCTGTTTTTT. It translates to CASSASGKNTGELFF. This chain connects TRBV11-3 to TRBJ2-2; 9 bases are shared with TRBD2. There are 15 residues in the CDR3. J lost 1 base, V lost 5 bases, and 2 bases had no gene match. The germline V gene encodes CDR1 SGHNT and CDR2 YENEEA.

This clone was seen a few times. The rearrangement uses TRBV11-2 and TRBJ2-1; TRBD2 matches 12 bases. This CDR3 has 17 residues. The trim removed 6 bases at V and 0 bases at J, leaving 6 bases unmatched. The germline V gene has CDR1 SGHAT and CDR2 FQNNGV. The CDR3 spells CASRPLAGGFSYNEQFF. DNA for the CDR3: TGTGCCAGCAGGCCACTAGCGGGAGGCTTCTCCTACAATGAGCAGTTCTTC.

V is TRBV15 and J is TRBJ1-1; D not resolved. Trimming took off 5 bases at V and 7 bases at J, with 14 bases between the two ends. From germline, CDR1 is LNHNV and CDR2 YYDKDF (reference sequence). The CDR3 consists of 13 residues. The CDR3 loop reads CATSPRWEGEAFF. The CDR3 bases are TGTGCCACCAGCCCCCGGTGGGAGGGTGAAGCTTTCTTT.

In this sample, this clone turned up once. J is TRBJ1-1 and V is TRBV18; D gene unclear. CDR1 is KGHSH, CDR2 LQKENI, per germline. The CDR3 is made up of 15 amino acids. V gave up 4 bases and J gave up 1 base, with 13 bases separating them. CDR3 protein: CASSRGEYKNTEAFF. In DNA, the CDR3 is TGTGCCAGCTCACGTGGGGAGTACAAGAACACTGAAGCTTTCTTT.

The chain carries TRBV13 and TRBJ2-2, with 14 positions matching TRBD2. The CDR3 is made up of 16 amino acids. Germline CDR1 is PRHDT and CDR2 is FYEKMQ (reference sequence). Trimming cost V 5 bases and J 4 bases; bases outside gene matches: 3. CDR3 amino acids: CASSKGLAGGTGELFF. In DNA, the CDR3 is TGTGCCAGCAGCAAAGGACTAGCGGGAGGCACCGGGGAGCTGTTTTTT.